Listed here are 21 T cell receptor beta chains from one sample, sequenced in a study of regulatory T cells in long-lasting Graves disease (dated by TCRdb to the early 2020s). The label giving this sample's time point can be read as: newly diagnosed GD, antithyroid drugs for less than 3 months. RNA was extracted from PBMCs in TRIzol for both TCR sequencing and RNA sequencing. Receptor libraries were prepared by multiplex PCR. Sequencer: Illumina HiSeq 4000. TCR beta libraries were built with iRepertoire HTBI primers and Arm-PCR amplification of CDR3 regions. TCRdb reanalyzed the raw reads on its own, using fastp at Q25 for trimming and MiXCR for clone calling, and kept in-frame beta chains. Each entry is one CDR3 protein sequence, shown with its most common DNA and genes. Counted in this sample were about 560,000 distinct CDR3 sequences; 15% to 20% of them appeared once. The ten largest clones take up about 11% of the sample.

The sample also formed part of further work on T cells in Graves' hyperthyroidism and ophthalmopathy.

The starting material was peripheral blood mononuclear cells (PBMCs), obtained at new diagnosis, from a patient treated with antithyroid drugs. These receptors all come from a man aged 18 to 29 with Graves disease. Donor details come from another sample of the same person, matched by shared clones.

This clonotype has at least ten counts. V and J are TRBV27 and TRBJ2-3, with D perhaps matching TRBD2 (5 bases). The CDR3 has 17 amino acids. Germline CDR1 MNHEY, CDR2 SMNVEV (reference sequence). Trimming shortened V by 6 bases and J by 0 bases, and 19 bases separated the two germline ends. This CDR3 is CASRPLLPGSSTDTQYF. CDR3 coding DNA: TGTGCCAGCAGGCCCCTACTGCCGGGATCTAGCACAGATACGCAGTATTTT.

There are many counts of this clonotype. The V gene is TRBV12-3 or TRBV12-4, the J gene TRBJ2-4; either TRBD1 or TRBD2 may supply D (6 bases each). The CDR3 is 18 amino acids. The V end lost 0 bases, the J end lost 0 bases, and 15 bases lay between the germline ends. CDR3 DNA: TGTGCCAGCAGTTTAGCGCTAGGGGGGTTCATAGCCAAAAACATTCAGTACTTC. It encodes CASSLALGGFIAKNIQYF.

The chain employs TRBV5-1 and TRBJ1-6; TRBD1 is a possible D gene (6 bases). Germline V gives CDR1 SGHRS, CDR2 YFSETQ. The CDR3 contains 14 residues. Trimming took off 2 bases at V and 8 bases at J, with 11 bases between the two ends. The CDR3 DNA sequence: TGCGCCAGCAGCTTTGGGGGGGCGGATTCACCCCTCCACTTT. Amino acid sequence: CASSFGGADSPLHF.

There are a few counts of this clonotype. The chain recombines TRBV5-1 with TRBJ1-6, with D possibly being TRBD1 (6 bases). With 4 bases removed from V and 10 bases from J, the gap between germline ends came to 15 bases. The CDR3 loop spans 14 amino acids. Germline values: CDR1 SGHRS, CDR2 YFSETQ. CDR3 sequence (DNA): TGCGCCAGCAGCCTGGGAGGACAGCCCTCACCCCTCCACTTT. This encodes CASSLGGQPSPLHF.

This clonotype was recorded at least ten times. The chain recombines TRBV3-1 with TRBJ2-2; D is unclear. This CDR3 has 13 residues. The germline V gene encodes CDR1 LGHDT and CDR2 YNNKEL (reference sequence). Trimming cost V 6 bases and J 8 bases, with 13 bases left between them. The CDR3 DNA sequence: TGTGCCAGCAGGGCTAATTCGGCTGGGGAGCTGTTTTTT. It encodes CASRANSAGELFF.

This clonotype was counted ten times or more. This chain links TRBV2 with TRBJ2-7, with 7 bases aligning to TRBD2. Germline trimming cut 8 bases from V and 6 bases from J; bases unmatched to any gene: 19. The CDR3 runs to 16 residues. Germline V gives CDR1 SNHLY, CDR2 FYNNEI. The CDR3 sequence is CASLRDGGSPRGEQYF. The DNA for the CDR3 is TGTGCCAGCTTACGAGACGGCGGGAGCCCTCGGGGCGAGCAGTACTTC.

The chain uses TRBV6-1 and TRBJ1-1; unclear D gene. Trimming shortened V by 8 bases and J by 4 bases, and 14 bases separated the two germline ends. The CDR3 has 13 amino acids. CDR1 and CDR2 (germline): MNHNS, SASEGT. CDR3 coding DNA: TGTGCCAGCCAGTCGAGGTTTCGCACTGAAGCTTTCTTT. This sequence encodes CASQSRFRTEAFF.

The J gene is TRBJ1-2, the V gene TRBV7-8, with 8 nucleotides matching TRBD1. The CDR3 runs 14 residues. With 4 bases clipped from V and 4 bases from J, the junction kept 5 bases outside the gene matches. Germline CDR1 and CDR2: SGHVS and FQNEAQ. The CDR3: CASSSDRVRYGYTF. CDR3 sequence (DNA): TGTGCCAGCAGCTCGGACAGGGTACGCTATGGCTACACCTTC.

This clonotype has a handful of counts. CDR3 coding DNA: TGCGCCAGCAGCTTTTCTTCGGGTGGGGGGGGTACTGATTCACCCCTCCACTTT. Protein: CASSFSSGGGGTDSPLHF. The rearrangement uses TRBV5-1 and TRBJ1-6; possibly TRBD1 for D (5 bases). The CDR3 sequence is 18 residues long. Germline CDR1 SGHRS, CDR2 YFSETQ. V was trimmed by 2 bases and J by 8 bases, leaving 23 bases between them. Full variable domain (outside the CDR3, taken from reference TRBV5-1 and TRBJ1-6): KAGVTQTPRYLIKTRGQQVTLSCSPISGHRSVSWYQQTPGQGLQFLFEYFSETQRNKGNFPGRFSGRQFSNSRSEMNVSTLELGDSALYLCASSFSSGGGGTDSPLHFGNGTRLTVT.

This clonotype turned up a few times. CDR3 region: CASSRRVGSGNTIYF. CDR3 DNA sequence: TGTGCCAGCAGTCGGCGAGTGGGATCTGGAAACACCATATATTTT. J is TRBJ1-3 and V is TRBV28; the D is unclear. The CDR3 extends over 15 amino acids. The V end was cut by 5 bases, the J end by 1 base, with 12 bases between. Germline loops: CDR1 MDHEN, CDR2 SYDVKM.

The chain joins TRBV20-1 to TRBJ2-3; maybe TRBD2 (5 bases). Per germline, CDR1 DFQATT and CDR2 SNEGSKA (reference sequence). This CDR3 contains 14 residues. The V end was cut by 4 bases, the J end by 0 bases, with 11 bases between. The DNA of the CDR3 is TGCAGTGCTACCCCGGAGGCTAGCACAGATACGCAGTATTTT. Its protein product is CSATPEASTDTQYF.

The chain uses TRBV19 and TRBJ2-5; D not certain. Per germline, CDR1 LNHDA and CDR2 SQIVND (reference sequence). This CDR3 contains 14 residues. The ends were cut back, 3 bases at V and 2 bases at J, with 10 bases in the middle. The CDR3 nucleotides read TGTGCCAGTAGTATTGTAGGGATACAAGAGACCCAGTACTTC. It encodes CASSIVGIQETQYF.

The V gene is TRBV9, the J gene TRBJ1-3; D gene unclear. V gave up 0 bases and J gave up 0 bases, with 10 bases separating them. CDR1 and CDR2 from the germline V gene are SGDLS and YYNGEE. CDR3 length equals 16 residues. CDR3 residues: CASSVEPPNSGNTIYF. The CDR3 DNA reads TGTGCCAGCAGCGTAGAGCCGCCGAACTCTGGAAACACCATATATTTT.

The chain joins TRBV7-6 to TRBJ2-1; 8 nucleotides agree with TRBD2. The CDR3 sequence is 14 residues long. Germline lookup yields CDR1 SGHVS and CDR2 FNYEAQ. V lost 1 base to trimming and J lost 12 bases; unmatched junction nucleotides: 8. The chain's CDR3 is CASSLVFGSGAQFF. The CDR3 DNA sequence: TGTGCCAGCAGCTTAGTGTTTGGTAGCGGGGCGCAGTTCTTC.

This clonotype occurred a few times. V gene TRBV20-1 combines with J gene TRBJ1-5; D is perhaps TRBD1 (5 bases). With 2 bases removed from V and 5 bases from J, the gap between germline ends came to 22 bases. The germline gives CDR1 DFQATT, CDR2 SNEGSKA (reference sequence). This CDR3 contains 17 residues. The CDR3 nucleotides read TGCAGTGCTAGATCCCCCCCGGGACCGACAAAATATCAGCCCCAGCATTTT. The encoded protein is CSARSPPGPTKYQPQHF.

This clonotype showed up just a few times. This chain connects TRBV7-9 to TRBJ1-1, with 7 nucleotides matching TRBD1. The CDR3 runs to 16 residues. The J segment lost 3 bases and the V segment lost 2 bases, leaving 9 bases of the junction unmatched. CDR1 and CDR2 from the germline V gene are SEHNR and FQNEAQ (reference sequence). This CDR3 reads CASSLTQGVLHTEAFF. CDR3 nucleotides: TGTGCCAGCAGCTTAACCCAGGGGGTATTGCACACTGAAGCTTTCTTT. Supplemented by reference TRBV7-9 and TRBJ1-1, the full variable domain reads DTGVSQNPRHKITKRGQNVTFRCDPISEHNRLYWYRQTLGQGPEFLTYFQNEAQLEKSRLLSDRFSAERPKGSFSTLEIQRTEQGDSAMYLCASSLTQGVLHTEAFFGQGTRLTVV.

The rearrangement uses TRBV7-2 and TRBJ2-1; D may be TRBD2 (6 bases). V was pared by 0 bases and J by 0 bases, with 12 bases between. The CDR3 totals 17 residues. Germline V gene sequence: CDR1 SGHTA, CDR2 FQGNSA. Here the CDR3 reads CASSLASGWSSYNEQFF. In DNA, the CDR3 is TGTGCCAGCAGCTTAGCGAGCGGGTGGAGCTCCTACAATGAGCAGTTCTTC.

The chain is built from TRBV13 and TRBJ1-2; no clear D. Trimming stripped 3 bases from V and 2 bases from J, with 10 bases between. The CDR3 runs to 14 residues. Germline V CDR1 and CDR2: PRHDT, FYEKMQ (reference sequence). The CDR3: CASSFSQVNYGYTF. For the CDR3, the DNA is TGTGCCAGCAGCTTTAGTCAGGTCAACTATGGCTACACCTTC.

This clonotype has ten or more counts. This CDR3 is CASSLGPTGGLADTQYF. For the CDR3, the DNA is TGTGCCAGCAGCTTAGGACCTACAGGGGGCCTCGCAGATACGCAGTATTTT. This chain connects TRBV7-9 to TRBJ2-3; TRBD1 matches at 9 bases. V was pared by 1 base and J by 4 bases, with 9 bases of the junction left unmatched. The CDR3 is 17 amino acids. Germline CDR1 reads SEHNR; CDR2 reads FQNEAQ (reference sequence).

This clonotype has just a few counts. The chain links TRBV4-2 to TRBJ2-7; TRBD2 aligns across 10 bases. CDR3 length: 16 residues. The V gene end was trimmed by 5 bases and the J gene end by 0 bases; junction bases not matched to a gene: 7. Germline V gene data show CDR1 as LGHNA and CDR2 as YNFKEQ. The CDR3: CASSNGLAESSYEQYF. The CDR3 region has the DNA TGTGCCAGCAGCAACGGACTAGCGGAAAGCTCCTACGAGCAGTACTTC.

This clonotype was seen ten or more times. The rearrangement joins TRBV15 to TRBJ2-7; tentatively, D is TRBD2 (6 bases). Trimming pared 1 base from V and 2 bases from J, leaving 27 bases between. The CDR3 spans 20 residues. Germline CDR1 reads LNHNV; CDR2 reads YYDKDF (reference sequence). CDR3 in DNA: TGTGCCACCAGCAGAGTGCCGGGACGCCCGGGACTTGGTATACCCTACGAGCAGTACTTC. It yields the protein CATSRVPGRPGLGIPYEQYF.